The source of this T cell receptor beta chain is a study of T cell responses to AZD1222 COVID-19 vaccine. General study points: The span of vaccine-associated CD4 TCRs extended across spike, with dominance at 160-218 and 743-854. Sampling that yielded the repertoires occurred only after the peak T cell response.

On this clone: Antigen unknown.

This CDR3 has 14 residues. The V gene end was trimmed by 0 bases and the J gene end by 4 bases; junction bases not matched to a gene: 1. From germline, CDR1 is LGHDT and CDR2 YNNKEL (reference sequence). The assay was immunoSEQ multiplex PCR, and TCRdb's table has in-frame clones only and misses some. Found here are roughly 150,000 clones, about 83% of them singletons; the top ten hold approximately 0.97%. Researchers grouped second doses given at about 4 or about 12 weeks into one pool. The rearrangement links TRBV3-1 (or the pseudogene TRBV3-2) to TRBJ1-2; 8 nucleotides agree with TRBD1. The clonotype originates from an adult who received the AZD1222 COVID-19 vaccine. Here the sequenced sample was peripheral blood, taken 28 days after the second AZD1222 dose. CDR3 DNA sequence: TGTGCCAGCAGCCAAGAGGGACAGGCCTATGGCTACACCTTC. It translates to CASSQEGQAYGYTF.